A selection of T cell receptor beta chains follows, all from one sample in a study of blood T cell repertoires in COVID-19. Assay used: immunoSEQ multiplex PCR; TCRdb lists only in-frame clones, some missing. The sample has some 200,000 clones, around 82% seen once. Sequencing input: PBMCs or T cells enriched from blood (not recorded which). All receptors derive from a man in his forties who had recovered from COVID-19. Both conserved end residues are part of each CDR3. A D gene is named only where the DNA matches it firmly. Clone size appears in some rows only: once, few, many, or a class for an expanded clone.

D	V	J	size	CDR3	DNA
NA	TRBV6-5	TRBJ2-7	NA	CASSRQAEFEQYF	TGTGCCAGTTCCAGACAGGCAGAGTTCGAGCAGTACTTC
TRBD2	TRBV7-2	TRBJ2-3	NA	CASSPRTSGLKDTQYF	TGTGCCAGCAGCCCAAGGACTAGCGGGTTGAAGGATACGCAGTATTTT
TRBD2	TRBV12-5	TRBJ2-1	NA	CASGLVSSGRSYNEQFF	TGTGCTAGTGGTTTGGTTAGTAGCGGGAGGTCCTACAATGAGCAGTTCTTC
TRBD2	TRBV27	TRBJ2-1	NA	CASRLASNEQFF	TGTGCCAGCAGACTAGCGAGCAATGAGCAGTTCTTC
TRBD1	TRBV3-1/TRBV3-2	TRBJ1-2	NA	CASRQGYGYTF	TGTGCCAGCAGACAGGGGTACGGCTACACCTTC
TRBD1	TRBV5-1	TRBJ2-3	NA	CASSSGQGYTDTQYF	TGCGCCAGCAGCTCGGGACAGGGGTACACAGATACGCAGTATTTT
TRBD1	TRBV5-1	TRBJ2-2	NA	CASSLQGTDPSTGELFF	TGCGCCAGCAGCTTACAGGGGACAGACCCGAGTACCGGGGAGCTGTTTTTT
NA	TRBV5-8	TRBJ1-5	NA	CASSPGLSNQPQHF	TGTGCCAGCAGCCCGGGACTTTCTAATCAGCCCCAGCATTTT
NA	TRBV19	TRBJ2-2	NA	CASSQNRDNTGELFF	TGTGCCAGTAGTCAGAACAGGGATAACACCGGGGAGCTGTTTTTT
NA	TRBV18	TRBJ2-7	NA	CASSLGSPETGQYF	TGTGCCAGCTCACTGGGGAGCCCCGAAACGGGGCAGTACTTC
TRBD2	TRBV27	TRBJ2-1	NA	CASSLTPPGTSGYNEQFF	TGTGCCAGCAGTTTAACTCCCCCTGGGACTAGCGGTTACAATGAGCAGTTCTTC
NA	TRBV6-5	TRBJ2-5	NA	CASSYSSLIETQYF	TGTGCCAGCAGTTACTCGAGCCTGATAGAGACCCAGTACTTC
TRBD2	TRBV19	TRBJ2-7	NA	CASSIRVRTSGRQHYEQYF	TGTGCCAGTAGTATTCGGGTAAGGACTAGCGGGAGGCAACACTACGAGCAGTACTTC
NA	TRBV5-1	TRBJ1-2	NA	CASSLEGYNSGNGYTF	TGCGCCAGCAGCTTGGAGGGCTATAACAGCGGTAATGGCTACACCTTC
NA	TRBV5-1	TRBJ1-2	NA	CASSLREGGGYGYTF	TGCGCCAGCAGCCTAAGAGAGGGAGGGGGTTATGGCTACACCTTC
TRBD1	TRBV7-2	TRBJ2-2	NA	CASRTGGAYTGELFF	TGTGCCAGCCGGACAGGGGGCGCTTACACCGGGGAGCTGTTTTTT
TRBD2	TRBV6-5	TRBJ2-2	NA	CASSYPGLGGTGELFF	TGTGCCAGCAGTTACCCGGGACTAGGGGGCACCGGGGAGCTGTTTTTT
NA	TRBV3-1/TRBV3-2	TRBJ1-2	NA	CASSQDMSVYGYTF	TGTGCCAGCAGCCAAGATATGTCAGTATATGGCTACACCTTC
TRBD1	TRBV28	TRBJ1-1	NA	CASSLTGDTEAFF	TGTGCCAGCAGTTTAACAGGGGACACTGAAGCTTTCTTT
TRBD1	TRBV7-9	TRBJ1-2	NA	CASSPFFRQGGYTF	TGTGCCAGCAGCCCTTTTTTTCGACAGGGTGGCTACACCTTC
NA	TRBV5-1	TRBJ1-1	few	CASSFQGFKDTEAFF	TGCGCCAGCAGCTTCCAGGGTTTCAAGGACACTGAAGCTTTCTTT
TRBD1	TRBV7-2	TRBJ2-5	few	CASSFTGGGRETQYF	TGTGCCAGCAGCTTCACAGGGGGTGGGAGGGAGACCCAGTACTTC
NA	TRBV6-2/TRBV6-3	TRBJ2-7	NA	CASSSLAGFYEQYF	TGTGCCAGCAGTTCCTTGGCGGGGTTCTACGAGCAGTACTTC
TRBD1	TRBV29-1	TRBJ1-3	NA	CSVQHRGSGNTIYF	TGCAGCGTTCAACACAGGGGTTCTGGAAACACCATATATTTT
TRBD1	TRBV7-9	TRBJ2-7	NA	CASSPGQGLYYEQYF	TGTGCCAGCAGCCCGGGACAGGGTCTATACTACGAGCAGTACTTC
TRBD2	TRBV5-1	TRBJ2-1	NA	CASSLALGGPSLAALNEQFF	TGCGCCAGCAGCTTGGCCTTGGGGGGCCCTTCACTAGCGGCACTCAATGAGCAGTTCTTC
NA	TRBV2	TRBJ1-4	NA	CASSEGGRGLNEKLFF	TGTGCCAGCAGTGAAGGAGGAAGGGGTCTTAATGAAAAACTGTTTTTT
TRBD1	TRBV12-3/TRBV12-4	TRBJ1-4	NA	CASSPHRGGKLFF	TGTGCCAGCAGTCCGCACAGGGGCGGAAAACTGTTTTTT
TRBD2	TRBV18	TRBJ2-7	few	CASSPIAGSSYEQYF	TGTGCCAGCTCACCGATAGCGGGAAGTAGCTACGAGCAGTACTTC
NA	TRBV28	TRBJ2-1	few	CASSSGAYNEQFF	TGTGCCAGCAGCTCGGGGGCCTACAATGAGCAGTTCTTC
TRBD2	TRBV14	TRBJ2-7	NA	CASSPGGAGISYEQYF	TGTGCCAGCAGCCCCGGGGGAGCGGGGATCTCCTACGAGCAGTACTTC
NA	TRBV7-2	TRBJ1-1	NA	CASSRRRGRETEAFF	TGTGCCAGCAGCCGCAGGCGGGGGCGCGAGACTGAAGCTTTCTTT
NA	TRBV3-1/TRBV3-2	TRBJ2-3	NA	CASSQANNTDTQYF	TGTGCCAGCAGCCAAGCCAACAACACAGATACGCAGTATTTT
NA	TRBV21-1	TRBJ1-2	NA	CASSPETVTHGYTF	TGTGCCAGCAGCCCCGAGACAGTAACCCATGGCTACACCTTC
NA	TRBV7-2	TRBJ1-6	NA	CASIPVGGTNSPLHF	TGTGCCAGCATTCCGGTCGGGGGGACTAATTCACCCCTCCACTTT
NA	TRBV27	TRBJ1-2	NA	CASSSSHRDYGYTF	TGTGCCAGCAGTTCCTCTCACAGGGACTATGGCTACACCTTC
TRBD1	TRBV5-1	TRBJ1-2	NA	CASSLGTGGDGYTF	TGCGCCAGCAGCTTGGGGACAGGGGGCGACGGCTACACCTTC
NA	TRBV27	TRBJ1-1	NA	CASSLMGLNTEAFF	TGTGCCAGCAGTTTGATGGGCCTGAACACTGAAGCTTTCTTT
TRBD1	TRBV5-1	TRBJ1-4	NA	CASSPGDSQNEKLFF	TGCGCCAGCAGCCCTGGGGACAGCCAAAATGAAAAACTGTTTTTT
NA	TRBV19	TRBJ2-2	NA	CASSTQNTGELFF	TGTGCCAGTAGTACCCAAAACACCGGGGAGCTGTTTTTT
TRBD1	TRBV15	TRBJ2-1	NA	CATSRRDREFNEQFF	TGTGCCACCAGCCGAAGGGACAGGGAATTCAATGAGCAGTTCTTC
NA	TRBV5-5	TRBJ2-1	NA	CASSIINEQFF	TGTGCCAGCAGCATTATTAATGAGCAGTTCTTC
TRBD2	TRBV5-6	TRBJ2-1	NA	CASSLVASGDTNEQFF	TGTGCCAGCAGCTTGGTAGCTAGCGGGGATACGAATGAGCAGTTCTTC
TRBD1	TRBV6-5	TRBJ1-2	once	CASSIMGQGNGYTF	TGTGCCAGCAGTATAATGGGACAGGGGAATGGCTACACCTTC
NA	TRBV2	TRBJ1-3	NA	CASTPGIMEGNTIYF	TGTGCCAGCACCCCAGGGATCATGGAGGGAAACACCATATATTTT
TRBD1	TRBV4-3	TRBJ2-7	NA	CASSQEGRQGYEQYF	TGCGCCAGCAGCCAAGAAGGGAGACAGGGGTACGAGCAGTACTTC
TRBD1	TRBV5-1	TRBJ1-1	NA	CASSSVGGDTEAFF	TGCGCCAGCAGCTCGGTAGGGGGCGACACTGAAGCTTTCTTT
TRBD1	TRBV30	TRBJ1-4	NA	CAWRGQGEVGEKLFF	TGTGCCTGGAGGGGACAGGGGGAGGTTGGTGAAAAACTGTTTTTT
TRBD1	TRBV7-9	TRBJ2-1	NA	CASSSLSSRGGWNEQFF	TGTGCCAGCAGCTCCCTCTCCTCTAGAGGGGGCTGGAATGAGCAGTTCTTC
NA	TRBV6-5	TRBJ1-6	NA	CASSGERSPLHF	TGTGCCAGCAGCGGAGAAAGATCACCCCTCCACTTT
TRBD2	TRBV15	TRBJ2-7	NA	CATSSGLAGTYEQYF	TGTGCCACCAGCTCGGGACTAGCGGGAACCTACGAGCAGTACTTC
TRBD2	TRBV25-1	TRBJ2-1	NA	CASSARGGHNEQFF	TGTGCCAGCAGTGCTCGGGGAGGGCACAATGAGCAGTTCTTC
NA	TRBV4-3	TRBJ1-1	once	CASSQEEAGAGGTEAFF	TGCGCCAGCAGCCAAGAGGAAGCGGGGGCTGGTGGCACTGAAGCTTTCTTT